This T cell receptor (beta chain) was identified in a study of PD-L1 blockade in urothelial cancer. As for the study in general: At some point between 2013 and 2014 therapy began: atezolizumab 1,200 mg intravenously every 3 weeks. Researchers looked at the blood 3 weeks (second dose) and 6 weeks after treatment began. Typically, measured as a median, blood samples had approximately 130,000 T cells. Study outcomes and limitations: Better survival was predicted by below-median pretreatment blood TCR clonality.

Only in-frame clones appear in the TCRdb table, and some are missing; sequencing was by immunoSEQ multiplex PCR. The sample has around 66,000 clones, over 75% seen once. The germline V gene has CDR1 SQVTM and CDR2 ANQGSEA. This CDR3 region has 14 residues. V gave up 0 bases and J gave up 3 bases; unmatched junction bases: 3. As concerns this clone: Its cognate antigen is unknown.

This sample's time point: pretreatment peripheral blood. The sample was PBMCs, taken around atezolizumab (anti-PD-L1) treatment. The source is a man in his 70s with urothelial cancer. V is TRBV29-1 and J is TRBJ2-7, with 9 nucleotides matching TRBD1. CDR3 in DNA: TGCAGCGTTGAAGATACGACAGGGGGCTACGAGCAGTACTTC. It encodes CSVEDTTGGYEQYF.